The rows below give T cell receptor beta chains drawn from one sample of a study of T-cell reconstitution after alpha-beta-depleted transplantation in children. TCRdb re-called the PCR reads through MiXCR, storing one row per CDR3 protein. The data hold a few hundred thousand distinct CDR3 sequences, with 27% observed a single time. The material was PBMCs, obtained before TCRalphabeta/CD19-depleted stem cell transplant. Receptor source: a boy in the first two years of life with Wiskott-Aldrich syndrome, due to receive a stem cell transplant. CDR3s leave out the opening cysteine and the closing phenylalanine or tryptophan. The order of the fields is V gene, D gene, CDR3 length, clone size, CDR3 protein. The D gene is left open where the match is weak. Expanded clones get a size class; other rows say once, few or many, or leave the size out.

TRBV12-3/TRBV12-4,-,12,-,ASRKTAASYEQY
TRBV27,-,17,-,ASNRPPGDRQQLGETQY
TRBV5-1,TRBD1,15,few,ASSLVRGQGFATEAF
TRBV3-1,TRBD2,13,-,ASSQETGGGNEQF
TRBV24-1,-,13,few,ATSDPLEPGETQY
TRBV9,TRBD1,12,few,ASSPGGYTGELF
TRBV7-6,-,13,-,ASSRGPEPGNTIY
TRBV6-5,-,11,once,ASSYREDYGYT
TRBV7-2,-,13,few,ASSFTGSGGHTQY
TRBV5-1,TRBD1,13,-,ASSLEGQGSYEQY
TRBV29-1,-,8,-,SVVMDRQY
TRBV5-1,-,12,-,ASSAWVRDYEQY
TRBV12-3/TRBV12-4,TRBD1,13,few,ASSEDRPSSYEQY
TRBV5-1,TRBD1,11,few,ASRPSGQGLYT
TRBV5-1,TRBD1,13,few,ASSFETGLNTEAF
TRBV28,-,13,-,ASSLTSLSGNTIY
TRBV20-1,-,13,-,SARDPKQGTGELF
TRBV29-1,TRBD2,13,few,SVEVNGRSTDTQY
TRBV18,-,14,-,ASSPVQGHGADTQY
TRBV30,TRBD1,15,-,AWRGLPGGRASYEQY
TRBV7-2,-,13,few,ASSLRPISYNEQF
TRBV5-1,-,12,-,ASSKAMRNYEQY
TRBV4-1,TRBD2,15,few,ASSPAQAGGSKNEQF
TRBV4-1,-,13,once,ASSQESANQETQY
TRBV27,TRBD2,13,-,ASSLLAGPTYEQY
TRBV29-1,TRBD2,13,-,SVRGVTGGRETQY
TRBV12-3/TRBV12-4,TRBD2,14,-,ASSRPSGRAPDTQY
TRBV20-1,-,10,-,SALRRGEKLF
TRBV20-1,-,13,-,SAREAGRDSQPQH
TRBV2,-,12,few,ASSDNRSNYGYT
TRBV12-3/TRBV12-4,TRBD1,13,-,ASTSSGTGYNEQF
TRBV20-1,-,12,few,SAISLVFQETQY
TRBV7-9,TRBD2,14,-,ASSLGVASGTYEQY
TRBV10-3,-,11,-,ATLPGPTDTQY
TRBV25-1,-,10,-,VSSDGLWGYT
TRBV2,-,12,few,ASSEQLDTDTQY
TRBV5-1,-,15,-,ASSLGGRELSYNEQF
TRBV19,-,10,-,ASSMGADTQY
TRBV2,-,11,few,ARLTQGAYGYT
TRBV5-1,TRBD1,13,few,ASSPDEDRGETQY
TRBV5-1,TRBD2,13,-,ASSLGGDYGGEQY
TRBV24-1,-,11,few,ATSDPDLRSQY
TRBV11-2,TRBD2,13,-,ASSRTRGAYNEQF
TRBV6-1,-,13,few,ASTPGPISSYEQY
TRBV4-1,-,14,-,ASSQEGNRVPYGYT
TRBV5-1,-,13,few,ASSYVMDRAYEQY
TRBV12-3/TRBV12-4,-,11,few,ASTETSMDTQY
TRBV5-1,-,10,few,ATSSPGDTQY
TRBV7-9,TRBD1,13,once,ASSFRQGAHYEQY
TRBV9,-,14,few,ASSEAVGSVYYGYT
TRBV20-1,-,14,-,SARPGKGTAYYGYT
TRBV5-5,TRBD1,13,-,ASSRGTGSGNTIY
TRBV6-2/TRBV6-3,-,9,-,ASRYWDEQF
TRBV5-1,-,11,-,ASSEGSSYEQY
TRBV7-6,-,12,few,ASSFTHLQETQY
TRBV7-2,-,10,-,ASSIFTDTQY
TRBV12-3/TRBV12-4,-,10,few,ASVRGTDTQY